Shown below are 2 T cell receptor beta chains from a single sample sequenced in a study of neoadjuvant anti-PD-1 for oral cavity cancer. Sequenced by immunoSEQ multiplex PCR; TCRdb stores in-frame clones only, minus some. The table records about 80,000 clones, 84% of them present only once. The specimen comprised PBMCs, sampled before nivolumab (anti-PD-1) treatment. These receptors were collected from a person aged 40-85 years with oral cavity squamous cell carcinoma.

The chain is built from TRBV19 and TRBJ1-5; TRBD1 is a possible D gene (5 bases). The CDR3 runs 13 residues. V lost 3 bases, J lost 7 bases, and 10 bases lay in between. Germline lookup yields CDR1 LNHDA and CDR2 SQIVND (reference sequence). DNA for the CDR3: TGTGCCAGTAGTATTTTTGGGGCACAGCCCCAGCATTTT. Amino acid sequence: CASSIFGAQPQHF.

This rearrangement joins TRBV29-1 to TRBJ1-1; possible D gene TRBD1, 5 bases. Trimming took off 8 bases at V and 4 bases at J, with 23 bases between the two ends. The CDR3 is 15 residues long. CDR1 SQVTM and CDR2 ANQGSEA come from the germline V gene. CDR3 DNA: TGCAGCCTTGGACCCCTGGGAGGGGAGACCACTGAAGCTTTCTTT. Translating it yields CSLGPLGGETTEAFF.